The clone carrying this TCR beta chain was recorded only once. This specimen belongs to a study of shared clonotypes between healthy human individuals. This CDR3 is built from 13 residues. The germline V and J ends were trimmed by 1 base and 9 bases, with 11 bases remaining between them. From germline, CDR1 is SEHNR and CDR2 FQNEAQ (reference sequence). Repertoires were generated with immunoSEQ multiplex PCR, while TCRdb's copy carries only in-frame clones and drops some. The sample records roughly 2.2 million clones, roughly 90% being singletons. The TCR sequence derives from a man aged 18 to 30 in good health. Some clones in this sample may be carry-over from other donors' samples. V gene TRBV7-9 combines with J gene TRBJ2-3; D gene ambiguous. Specimen: naive CD4+ T cells from PBMCs. Noted subset: CD45RA+ positively selected. The CDR3 DNA reads TGTGCCAGCAGCTTAGAACCCTTAAGGACGCAGTATTTT. Translation gives CASSLEPLRTQYF.